This T cell receptor beta chain was retrieved from a study of Ad26.COV2.S vaccination and SARS-CoV-2 variants. TCRdb's copy holds only in-frame clones and misses some; the assay was immunoSEQ multiplex PCR. This table has hundreds of thousands of clones, approximately 89% appearing once. The treatment is: about 20 received Ad26.COV2.S at low or high dose, single or two shots; about 5 received placebo; per-sample allocation not given. The samples date from day 63 after the first vaccine or placebo injection. This adult donor, from Boston, was 18-55 years old. The sequence derives from a person aged 18-60 years who received the Ad26.COV2.S COVID-19 vaccine or a placebo. The sequenced sample was peripheral blood, obtained in a trial of Ad26.COV2.S vaccine versus placebo.

The DNA of the CDR3 is TGTGCCAGCAGCGCCCAGGACAGGGGATTCGAGCAGTACTTC. Protein: CASSAQDRGFEQYF. The chain carries TRBV9 and TRBJ2-7; 9 nucleotides agree with TRBD1. This CDR3 is built from 14 residues. The germline V gene has CDR1 SGDLS and CDR2 YYNGEE. Trimming removed 3 bases from V and 6 bases from J; junction bases left unmatched: 7.